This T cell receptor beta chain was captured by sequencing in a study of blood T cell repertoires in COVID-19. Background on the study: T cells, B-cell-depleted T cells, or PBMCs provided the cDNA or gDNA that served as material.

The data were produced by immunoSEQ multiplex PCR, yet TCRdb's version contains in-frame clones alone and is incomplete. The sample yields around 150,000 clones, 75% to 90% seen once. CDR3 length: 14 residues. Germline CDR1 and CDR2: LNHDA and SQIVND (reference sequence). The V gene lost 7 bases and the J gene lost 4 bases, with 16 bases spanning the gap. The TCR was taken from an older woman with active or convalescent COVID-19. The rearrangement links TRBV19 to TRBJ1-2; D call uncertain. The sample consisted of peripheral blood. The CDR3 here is CASTEPASSYGYTF. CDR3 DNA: TGTGCCAGTACTGAACCCGCGAGTTCCTATGGCTACACCTTC.